The 14 T cell receptor beta chains below all came from one sample that was sequenced in a study of blood T cell repertoires in COVID-19. The method was immunoSEQ multiplex PCR; TCRdb's version includes in-frame clones alone and lacks a portion of them. This sample carries approximately 45,000 clones, about four fifths of them seen once, and the ten largest clones take less than 7%. The sample comprised peripheral blood. The receptors were sampled from a woman aged 80 or over with acute or convalescent COVID-19.

The rearrangement uses TRBV11-2 and TRBJ2-1; 13 bases line up with TRBD2. This CDR3 has 15 residues. The ends lost 6 bases at V and 6 bases at J; junction bases unmatched: 5. Germline CDR1 is SGHAT and CDR2 is FQNNGV. This chain's CDR3 is CASSLLAGGSNEQFF. The CDR3 nucleotides are TGTGCCAGCAGTCTACTAGCGGGGGGGAGCAATGAGCAGTTCTTC.

CDR3 amino acids: CASSSLHRGSTEAFF. For the CDR3, the DNA is TGTGCCAGCAGCTCATTGCACAGGGGGAGCACTGAAGCTTTCTTT. This chain joins TRBV6-5 and TRBJ1-1; TRBD1 matches at 8 bases. V shed 6 bases, J shed 4 bases, and the junction held 10 bases outside the gene matches. From germline, CDR1 is MNHEY and CDR2 SVGAGI. The CDR3 contains 15 residues.

The CDR3 nucleotides are TGTGCCAGCAGCTTAGGAGGGTATGGCGGGGAGCTGTTTTTT. Residues: CASSLGGYGGELFF. The chain couples TRBV11-3 to TRBJ2-2; D may be TRBD2 (5 bases). The germline V and J ends were trimmed by 1 base and 7 bases, with 10 bases remaining between them. The CDR3 has 14 amino acids. Germline CDR1 SGHNT, CDR2 YENEEA.

The rearrangement joins TRBV7-9 to TRBJ1-1, with 8 bases fitting TRBD1. Per the germline V gene, CDR1 is SEHNR and CDR2 is FQNEAQ (reference sequence). The CDR3 runs 13 residues. With V trimmed by 0 bases and J by 7 bases, 1 base remained unmatched. The CDR3 DNA sequence: TGTGCCAGCAGCTTAGCCGGACAGGGTGAAGCTTTCTTT. Amino acids: CASSLAGQGEAFF.

This sequence joins TRBV11-2 and TRBJ1-2, with 9 bases that match TRBD1. J was trimmed by 2 bases and V by 5 bases; bases with no gene match: 9. The CDR3 totals 16 residues. Germline-derived CDR1 and CDR2 are SGHAT and FQNNGV. The CDR3 DNA reads as TGTGCCAGCAGCCCTAACCGGGACAGGGCCAACTATGGCTACACCTTC. Translation: CASSPNRDRANYGYTF.

J is TRBJ1-2 and V is TRBV6-5, with TRBD1 matching 11 bases. The CDR3 contains 14 residues. Germline CDR1 is MNHEY and CDR2 is SVGAGI. V lost 7 bases to trimming and J lost 3 bases; unmatched junction nucleotides: 4. In DNA form, the CDR3 reads TGTGCCAGCAACGTGGGACAGGGGGACTATGGCTACACCTTC. Protein sequence: CASNVGQGDYGYTF.

The chain has TRBV19 and TRBJ2-1, with a tentative D call TRBD2 (6 bases). Germline CDR1 and CDR2: LNHDA and SQIVND (reference sequence). Trimming pared 7 bases from V and 2 bases from J, leaving 18 bases between. CDR3 length: 16 residues. This chain's CDR3 is CASTSSGRGAYNEQFF. For the CDR3, the DNA is TGTGCCAGTACTAGCTCCGGGCGGGGAGCCTACAATGAGCAGTTCTTC.

CDR3 coding DNA: TGTGCCAGCAGCCTGACTAGCGGGGGGCCAAGGGAGACCCAGTACTTC. Translating gives CASSLTSGGPRETQYF. V gene TRBV7-8 combines with J gene TRBJ2-5; 13 bases match TRBD2. V lost 5 bases and J lost 5; bases outside the gene matches: 8. The germline V gene has CDR1 SGHVS and CDR2 FQNEAQ. There are 16 residues in the CDR3.

This chain joins TRBV7-2 and TRBJ2-1; D remains ambiguous. CDR3 length equals 16 residues. Germline V gene sequence: CDR1 SGHTA, CDR2 FQGNSA. With 5 bases removed from V and 0 bases from J, the gap between germline ends came to 14 bases. In nucleotides, the CDR3 is TGTGCCAGCAGCCTTGCGGTAAGGAGCTCCTACAATGAGCAGTTCTTC. Residues: CASSLAVRSSYNEQFF.

The J gene is TRBJ2-5, the V gene TRBV4-2; no clear D gene. The CDR3 covers 14 residues. The germline V and J ends were trimmed by 2 bases and 5 bases, with 12 bases remaining between them. The germline gives CDR1 LGHNA, CDR2 YNFKEQ. The CDR3: CASSQSGYRETQYF. CDR3 coding DNA: TGTGCCAGCAGCCAATCCGGGTATAGGGAGACCCAGTACTTC.

The chain employs TRBV19 and TRBJ2-3, with 10 bases aligning to TRBD1. V was clipped by 3 bases and J by 7 bases; unmatched bases: 13. Germline V gives CDR1 LNHDA, CDR2 SQIVND (reference sequence). The CDR3 is made up of 17 amino acids. The chain's CDR3 is CASSMETTGGLKYTQYF. For the CDR3, the DNA is TGTGCCAGTAGTATGGAGACGACAGGGGGCTTGAAATATACGCAGTATTTT.

A word on this clone: Its ends do not fully match the called genes, so a read error is possible. The genes are TRBV24-1 and TRBJ2-3; 7 positions agree with TRBD1. Germline lookup yields CDR1 KGHDR and CDR2 SFDVKD. The CDR3 totals 17 residues. The CDR3 nucleotides are TGTCCCACCAGTTATCCCAACCGCGACAGGGTCACAGATACGCAGTATTTT. It codes for CPTSYPNRDRVTDTQYF.

The gene calls are TRBV28 and TRBJ2-3, with D tentatively TRBD2 (5 bases). The ends were cut back, 5 bases at V and 3 bases at J, with 15 bases in the middle. CDR3 length: 15 residues. Germline assignment: CDR1 MDHEN and CDR2 SYDVKM. The CDR3 DNA follows: TGTGCCAGCAGTCCTTGGGGAAGGGAGACAGATACGCAGTATTTT. It is translated as CASSPWGRETDTQYF.

This clone was seen a single time. V usage is TRBV5-1 and J usage is TRBJ1-1; D is ambiguous. The V gene lost 0 bases and the J gene lost 6 bases, with 9 bases spanning the gap. This CDR3 is 13 amino acids long. The V gene's germline CDR1 is SGHRS and CDR2 YFSETQ. The CDR3 coding sequence is TGCGCCAGCAGCTTGGCGCCGGGTCCTGAAGCTTTCTTT. Residues: CASSLAPGPEAFF.